This T cell receptor (beta chain) was captured by sequencing in a study of radiotherapy plus CTLA-4 blockade in lung cancer. Study results and limitations: Alongside interferon-beta, early blood T cell clone dynamics were reportedly the best predictor of response.

Germline V CDR1 and CDR2: SGHRS, YFSETQ. Trimming at V came to 2 bases and at J to 4 bases, leaving 12 bases not matched to a gene. The CDR3 extends over 17 amino acids. Profiled with immunoSEQ multiplex PCR; TCRdb holds only in-frame clones, not every one. The table has some 78,000 clones, roughly 86% seen once. With respect to this clone: Its antigen is unknown.

V is TRBV5-1 and J is TRBJ1-3, with TRBD1 matching 7 bases. The TCR originated in a human donor with non-small cell lung cancer who had stable disease on radiotherapy plus ipilimumab. The input for sequencing was peripheral blood, taken from a patient treated with radiotherapy plus ipilimumab. Written as DNA, the CDR3 is TGCGCCAGCAGCTTAGGGGGCCAGGCCCTGGGCGGAAACACCATATATTTT. Its translation is CASSLGGQALGGNTIYF.